These T cell receptor beta chains were read from a single sample in a study of OX40 agonist ivuxolimab in advanced cancers. The method was immunoSEQ multiplex PCR; TCRdb's version includes in-frame clones alone and lacks a portion of them. The sample has about 14,000 clones; over 80% are singletons. Sequenced here: CD4+ or CD8+ T cells sorted from blood, sampled in a trial of the OX40 agonist ivuxolimab. All receptors derive from an adult with an advanced solid tumor such as melanoma, head and neck, liver or kidney cancer. Both conserved end residues are part of each CDR3. A D gene is named only where the DNA matches it firmly. Not every row has a clone size; where given, it reads once, few, many or a size class.

d_call	j_call	cdr3_length	clone_size	v_call	cdr3_aa	cdr3_nt
-	TRBJ2-3	12	-	TRBV7-9	CALEGKTDTQYF	TGTGCCCTAGAAGGGAAGACAGATACGCAGTATTTT
-	TRBJ1-3	12	-	TRBV9	CASSGTGNTIYF	TGTGCCAGCAGCGGCACTGGGAACACCATATATTTT
TRBD2	TRBJ2-3	17	once	TRBV11-2	CASSHRPLAVTEDTQYF	TGTGCCAGCAGCCACCGCCCACTAGCGGTTACAGAGGATACGCAGTATTTT
-	TRBJ2-6	16	-	TRBV9	CASTLEGISGANVLTF	TGTGCCAGCACCTTAGAGGGGATTTCTGGGGCCAACGTCCTGACTTTC
TRBD1	TRBJ1-5	15	-	TRBV28	CASRGQGGSNQPQHF	TGTGCCAGCAGGGGACAGGGCGGGAGCAATCAGCCCCAGCATTTT
-	TRBJ2-7	13	-	TRBV11-1	CASSLAGNYEQYF	TGTGCCAGCAGCTTAGCGGGTAACTACGAGCAGTACTTC
-	TRBJ2-1	16	once	TRBV7-9	CASSFTSETLGDEQFF	TGTGCCAGCAGCTTTACCAGCGAAACCCTAGGCGATGAGCAGTTCTTC
-	TRBJ1-2	11	-	TRBV27	CASLLRHGYTF	TGTGCCAGCTTATTAAGGCATGGCTACACCTTC
TRBD1	TRBJ1-5	14	-	TRBV27	CASSLTGPYQPQHF	TGTGCCAGCAGTTTGACAGGGCCATATCAGCCCCAGCATTTT
-	TRBJ2-7	13	once	TRBV29-1	CSVLTGVTYEQYF	TGCAGCGTTTTGACGGGGGTGACCTACGAGCAGTACTTC
-	TRBJ2-1	14	once	TRBV5-6	CASSLRGSYNEQFF	TGTGCCAGCAGCTTGAGGGGTTCCTACAATGAGCAGTTCTTC
-	TRBJ2-7	15	-	TRBV6-5	CASSLAVLGAHEQYF	TGTGCCAGCAGTTTAGCGGTTCTTGGGGCCCACGAGCAGTACTTC
-	TRBJ2-7	13	-	TRBV7-9	CASSPRDNPEQYF	TGTGCCAGCAGCCCGAGGGACAATCCAGAGCAGTACTTC
-	TRBJ1-5	14	-	TRBV5-6	CASSFKSTNQPQHF	TGTGCCAGCAGCTTTAAATCTACTAATCAGCCCCAGCATTTT
-	TRBJ2-5	13	-	TRBV7-9	CASSLQDRETQYF	TGTGCCAGCAGCTTACAGGACAGAGAGACCCAGTACTTC
-	TRBJ2-1	12	once	TRBV4-3	CASSQDLGEQFF	TGCGCCAGCAGCCAAGATCTGGGGGAGCAGTTCTTC
TRBD2	TRBJ2-3	20	few	TRBV4-3	CASSHARGLAGGRVTDTQYF	TGCGCCAGCAGCCACGCCAGGGGACTAGCGGGGGGGCGGGTCACAGATACGCAGTATTTT
-	TRBJ1-5	15	-	TRBV19	CASSPGVLLNQPQHF	TGTGCCAGTAGTCCTGGGGTTCTACTCAATCAGCCCCAGCATTTT
TRBD1	TRBJ1-1	12	-	TRBV9	CASSTGGTEAFF	TGTGCCAGCAGCACAGGGGGGACTGAAGCTTTCTTT
-	TRBJ2-7	14	-	TRBV6-1	CAISAAPGAYEQYF	TGTGCCATCAGTGCGGCGCCAGGGGCCTACGAGCAGTACTTC
TRBD1	TRBJ1-4	13	-	TRBV6-1	CASRTGMFEKLFF	TGTGCCAGCCGGACAGGGATGTTTGAAAAACTGTTTTTT
-	TRBJ2-7	17	-	TRBV15	CATSTETTGRASYEQYF	TGTGCCACCAGCACCGAAACGACAGGGAGGGCCTCCTACGAGCAGTACTTC
TRBD1	TRBJ1-2	18	-	TRBV27	CASSLGDFRDRGGYGYTF	TGTGCCAGCAGTTTGGGGGACTTCCGGGACAGGGGAGGATATGGCTACACCTTC
TRBD1	TRBJ1-2	16	-	TRBV6-5	CASSSRDRGANYGYTF	TGTGCCAGCAGTTCCCGGGACAGGGGAGCGAACTATGGCTACACCTTC
-	TRBJ2-2	15	few	TRBV28	CASSLGTANTGELFF	TGTGCCAGCAGCTTAGGGACGGCGAACACCGGGGAGCTGTTTTTT
-	TRBJ1-4	16	-	TRBV28	CASSFGPAAPNEKLFF	TGTGCCAGCAGTTTCGGACCCGCGGCACCTAATGAAAAACTGTTTTTT
-	TRBJ1-5	16	-	TRBV19	CASSIEVSPAFRPQHF	TGTGCCAGTAGTATCGAGGTAAGCCCAGCGTTTCGGCCCCAGCATTTT
TRBD1	TRBJ1-2	16	-	TRBV4-1	CASNQDVTDRGYGYTF	TGCGCCAGCAACCAAGATGTTACGGACAGGGGCTATGGCTACACCTTC
-	TRBJ1-2	13	-	TRBV18	CASSPTANYGYTF	TGTGCCAGCTCACCAACCGCTAACTATGGCTACACCTTC